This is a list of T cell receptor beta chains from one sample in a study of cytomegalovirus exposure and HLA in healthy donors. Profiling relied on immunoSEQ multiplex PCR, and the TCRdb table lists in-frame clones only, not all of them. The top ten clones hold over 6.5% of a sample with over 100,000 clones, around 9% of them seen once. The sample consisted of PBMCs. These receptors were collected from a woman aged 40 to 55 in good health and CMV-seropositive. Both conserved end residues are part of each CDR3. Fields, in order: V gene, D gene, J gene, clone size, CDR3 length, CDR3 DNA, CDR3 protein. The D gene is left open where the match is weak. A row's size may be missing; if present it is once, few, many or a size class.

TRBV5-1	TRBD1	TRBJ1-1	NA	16	TGCGCCAGCAGCTACGGGACAGGAGGGGCGACCACTGAAGCTTTCTTT	CASSYGTGGATTEAFF
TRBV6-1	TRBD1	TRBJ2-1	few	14	TGTGCCAGCACCCGGCATCAGGGGGTCAATGAGCAGTTCTTC	CASTRHQGVNEQFF
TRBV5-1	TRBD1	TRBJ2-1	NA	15	TGCGCCAGCAGCTCACGGACAGGGGTCTACAATGAGCAGTTCTTC	CASSSRTGVYNEQFF
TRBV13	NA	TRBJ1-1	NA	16	TGTACCAGCAGCCTGGGCTTAAGGGGGATGAACACTGAAGCTTTCTTT	CTSSLGLRGMNTEAFF
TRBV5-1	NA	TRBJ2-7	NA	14	TGCGCCAGCAGCTTGGTAGCCTTAGTCCACGAGCAGTACTTC	CASSLVALVHEQYF
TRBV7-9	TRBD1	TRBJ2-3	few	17	TGTGCCAGCAGTTCGTCCTCAGGGGGTGTTGTCACAGATACGCAGTATTTT	CASSSSSGGVVTDTQYF
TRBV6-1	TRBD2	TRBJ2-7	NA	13	TGTGCCAGCAGGGGCGGGAGCTCCTACGAGCAGTACTTC	CASRGGSSYEQYF
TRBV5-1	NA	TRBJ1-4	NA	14	TGCGCCAGCAGCTTGGACAGGGCGGGTGAAAAACTGTTTTTT	CASSLDRAGEKLFF
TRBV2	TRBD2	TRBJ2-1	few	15	TGTGCCAGCACAGCGGGGGGGGGCTCCTACAATGAGCAGTTCTTC	CASTAGGGSYNEQFF
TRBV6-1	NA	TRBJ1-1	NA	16	TGTGCCAGCAGTGAAGCGCGGGGCAGGGAGAACACTGAAGCTTTCTTT	CASSEARGRENTEAFF
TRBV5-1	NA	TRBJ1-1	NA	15	TGCGCCAGCAGCCTAGTGGCAGGGCTGAACACTGAAGCTTTCTTT	CASSLVAGLNTEAFF
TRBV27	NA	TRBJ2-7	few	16	TGTGCCAGCAGTATCAAAATAGCGGTTCCTTCCTACGAGCAGTACTTC	CASSIKIAVPSYEQYF
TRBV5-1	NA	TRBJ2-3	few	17	TGCGCCAGCAGCTTGGACCTCTGGCGGGAAGGCACAGATACGCAGTATTTT	CASSLDLWREGTDTQYF
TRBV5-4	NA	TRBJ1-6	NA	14	TGTGCCAGCAGCTCGGGAAAGGGTGGTTCACCCCTCCACTTT	CASSSGKGGSPLHF
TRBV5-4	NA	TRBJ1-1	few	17	TGTGCCAGCAGCTCCTCCCCGACACAGGGTGGATCGACTGAAGCTTTCTTT	CASSSSPTQGGSTEAFF
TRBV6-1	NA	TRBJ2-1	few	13	TGTGCCAGCAGTGAAACGCGGGGCCTGGAGCAGTTCTTC	CASSETRGLEQFF
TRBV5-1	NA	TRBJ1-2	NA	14	TGCGCCAGCAGCTTGGTTCAGGAAGGATATGGCTACACCTTC	CASSLVQEGYGYTF
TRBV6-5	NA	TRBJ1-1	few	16	TGTGCCAGCAGATACTCAGGACGGGTCGACGGGGATGAAGCTTTCTTT	CASRYSGRVDGDEAFF
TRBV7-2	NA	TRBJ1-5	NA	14	TGTGCCAGCAGCCTGCTAGGGGTAACTCAGCCCCAGCATTTT	CASSLLGVTQPQHF
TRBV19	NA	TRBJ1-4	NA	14	TGTGCCAGTAGTATGAGGGAGACTAATGAAAAACTGTTTTTT	CASSMRETNEKLFF
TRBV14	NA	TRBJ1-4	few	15	TGTGCCAGCAGCCAAGATCTAGGGGCCTATGAAAAACTGTTTTTT	CASSQDLGAYEKLFF
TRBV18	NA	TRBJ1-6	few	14	TGTGCCAGCTCACCAGGGAGTTATAATTCACCCCTCCACTTT	CASSPGSYNSPLHF
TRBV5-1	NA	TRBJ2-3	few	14	TGCGCCAGCAGCTCCCTTGACTGGGCAGATACGCAGTATTTT	CASSSLDWADTQYF
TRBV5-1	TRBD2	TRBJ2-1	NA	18	TGCGCCAGCAGCTCGTCCCCCCCCCTAGCGGGGGGGCCACTTGAGCAGTTCTTC	CASSSSPPLAGGPLEQFF
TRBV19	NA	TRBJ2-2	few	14	TGTGCCAGTAGTCCCCCGGGGAGCACCGGGGAGCTGTTTTTT	CASSPPGSTGELFF
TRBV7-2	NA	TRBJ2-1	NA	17	TGTGCCAGCAGCGGGCCCACGGGGGAAAGCTCCTACAATGAGCAGTTCTTC	CASSGPTGESSYNEQFF
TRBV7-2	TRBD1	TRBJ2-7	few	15	TGTGCCAGCAGCTTAGAGGGACAGGGTTCCTACGAGCAGTACTTC	CASSLEGQGSYEQYF
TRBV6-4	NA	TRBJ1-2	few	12	TGTGCCAGCAGTGACCGGTTCCATGGCTACACCTTC	CASSDRFHGYTF
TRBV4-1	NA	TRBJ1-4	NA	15	TGCGCCAGCAGCCATGAGCGGGTGGGTGGGGAAAAACTGTTTTTT	CASSHERVGGEKLFF
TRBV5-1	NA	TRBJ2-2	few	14	TGCGCCAGCAGCTTTACTGAGGGTCCCGGGGAGCTGTTTTTT	CASSFTEGPGELFF
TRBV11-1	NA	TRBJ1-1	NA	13	TGTGCCAGCAGCCCCCGGACAGAGGGTAGAGCTTTCTTT	CASSPRTEGRAFF
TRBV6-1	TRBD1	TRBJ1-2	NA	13	TGTGCCAGCAGAGCGACAGGGTACTATGGCTACACCTTC	CASRATGYYGYTF
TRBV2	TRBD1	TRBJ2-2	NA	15	TGTGCCAGCAGCGGGACAGACCGAAACACCGGGGAGCTGTTTTTT	CASSGTDRNTGELFF
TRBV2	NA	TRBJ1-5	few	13	TGTGCCAGCAGTGTCGTACAGACTCAGCCCCAGCATTTT	CASSVVQTQPQHF
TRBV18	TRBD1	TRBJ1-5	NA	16	TGTGCCAGCTCGATGAAGACAGGGCCATATTATCAGCCCCAGCATTTT	CASSMKTGPYYQPQHF
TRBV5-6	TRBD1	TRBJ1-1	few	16	TGTGCCAGCAGTACCGGGACAGGGAGGATGAACACTGAAGCTTTCTTT	CASSTGTGRMNTEAFF
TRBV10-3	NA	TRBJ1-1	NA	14	TGTGCCATCAGTGAAAACCCTCGGGGCACTGAAGCTTTCTTT	CAISENPRGTEAFF
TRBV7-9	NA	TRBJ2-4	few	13	TGTGCCAGCAGCTTATCAGGGGAAGGCATTCAGTACTTC	CASSLSGEGIQYF
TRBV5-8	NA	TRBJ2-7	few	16	TGTGCCAGCAGCGAGGCGGGGCAGGCCCTCTCCTACGAGCAGTACTTC	CASSEAGQALSYEQYF
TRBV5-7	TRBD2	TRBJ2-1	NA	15	TGTGCCAGCAGCCTGGGACTAGCGGGGGACGGTGAGCAGTTCTTC	CASSLGLAGDGEQFF
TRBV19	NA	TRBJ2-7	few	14	TGTGCCAGTAGTATGGCCTCGACAGGCTACGAGCAGTACTTC	CASSMASTGYEQYF
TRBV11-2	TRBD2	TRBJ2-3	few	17	TGTGCCAGCAGCCCGCGCCGGGGCGGGGGAAGGACAGATACGCAGTATTTT	CASSPRRGGGRTDTQYF
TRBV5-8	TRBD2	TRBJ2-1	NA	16	TGTGCCAGCAGCTTGGGGACTAGCGGGGTCTACAATGAGCAGTTCTTC	CASSLGTSGVYNEQFF
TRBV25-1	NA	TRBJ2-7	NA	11	TGTGCCAGCACGGAGGCCTACGAGCAGTACTTC	CASTEAYEQYF
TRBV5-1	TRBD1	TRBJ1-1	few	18	TGCGCCAGCAGCTACGGGGCAGGGGGCACGGCCGGGTACACTGAAGCTTTCTTT	CASSYGAGGTAGYTEAFF
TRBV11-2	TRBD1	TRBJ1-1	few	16	TGTGCCAGCAGCCTCGACAGGGGTCGACGGAACACTGAAGCTTTCTTT	CASSLDRGRRNTEAFF
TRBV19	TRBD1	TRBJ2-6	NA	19	TGTGCCAGTAGTCCTGACCGGGGACAGGGGGACTCTGGGGCCAACGTCCTGACTTTC	CASSPDRGQGDSGANVLTF
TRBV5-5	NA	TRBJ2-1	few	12	TGTGCCAGCAGCCTTCCTAGCAATGAGCAGTTCTTC	CASSLPSNEQFF
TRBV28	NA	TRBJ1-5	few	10	TGTGCCTACGGAGGGCAGCCCCAGCATTTT	CAYGGQPQHF
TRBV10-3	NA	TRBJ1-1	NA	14	TGTGCCATCAGTGAAGTCGGGGGAAACACTGAAGCTTTCTTT	CAISEVGGNTEAFF
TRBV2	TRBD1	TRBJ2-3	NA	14	TGTGCCAGCAGTGGGACAGGACCGGGAGATACGCAGTATTTT	CASSGTGPGDTQYF
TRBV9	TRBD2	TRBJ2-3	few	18	TGTGCCAGCAGCGTGTCTAGCGGGGACTTACTTAGCACAGATACGCAGTATTTT	CASSVSSGDLLSTDTQYF
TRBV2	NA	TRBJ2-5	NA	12	TGTGCCAGCAGGAGGGTCCAAGAGACCCAGTACTTC	CASRRVQETQYF
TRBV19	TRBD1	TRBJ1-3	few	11	TGTGCCAGTAGTATGGGACAGGTAGTGCATTTT	CASSMGQVVHF
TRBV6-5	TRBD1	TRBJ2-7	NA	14	TGTGCCAGCTCGGCGGGACAGGAGTACTACGAGCAGTACTTC	CASSAGQEYYEQYF